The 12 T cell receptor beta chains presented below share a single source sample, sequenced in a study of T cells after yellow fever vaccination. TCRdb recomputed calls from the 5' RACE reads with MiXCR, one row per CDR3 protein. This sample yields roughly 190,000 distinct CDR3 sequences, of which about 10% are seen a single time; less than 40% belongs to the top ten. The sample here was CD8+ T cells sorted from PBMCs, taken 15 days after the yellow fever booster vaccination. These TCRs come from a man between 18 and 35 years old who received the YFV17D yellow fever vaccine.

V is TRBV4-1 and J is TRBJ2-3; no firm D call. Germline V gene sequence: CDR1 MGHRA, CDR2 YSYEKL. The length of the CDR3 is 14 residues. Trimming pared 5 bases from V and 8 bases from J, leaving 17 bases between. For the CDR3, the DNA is TGCGCCAGCAGCGTCAACTCTAAGGCAGTTACGCAGTATTTT. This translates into CASSVNSKAVTQYF.

The CDR3 bases are TGCGCCAGCAGCCAATTCCCAGGGGAGACCCAGTACTTC. It specifies CASSQFPGETQYF. The chain has TRBV4-3 and TRBJ2-5, with D perhaps TRBD1 (5 bases). Germline assignment: CDR1 LGHNA and CDR2 YSLEER. The CDR3 has 13 residues. V lost 2 bases to trimming and J lost 5 bases, with 9 bases between them.

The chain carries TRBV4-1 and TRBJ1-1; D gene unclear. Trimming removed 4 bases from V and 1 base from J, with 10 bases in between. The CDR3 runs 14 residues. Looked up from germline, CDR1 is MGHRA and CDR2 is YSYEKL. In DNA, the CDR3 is TGCGCCAGCAGCCTTCTGGTCGGGAACACTGAAGCTTTCTTT. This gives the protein CASSLLVGNTEAFF.

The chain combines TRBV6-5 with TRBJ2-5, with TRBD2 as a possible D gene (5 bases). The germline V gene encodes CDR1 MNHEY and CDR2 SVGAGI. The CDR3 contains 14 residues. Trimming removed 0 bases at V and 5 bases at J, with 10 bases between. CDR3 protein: CASSYSGNGETQYF. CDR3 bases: TGTGCCAGCAGTTACTCCGGGAATGGGGAGACCCAGTACTTC.

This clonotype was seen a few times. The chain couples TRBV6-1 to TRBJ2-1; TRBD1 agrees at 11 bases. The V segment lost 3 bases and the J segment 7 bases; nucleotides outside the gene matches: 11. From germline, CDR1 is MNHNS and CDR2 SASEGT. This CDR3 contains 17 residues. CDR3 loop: CASSDPPGGTGGNEQFF. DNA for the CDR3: TGTGCCAGCAGTGACCCGCCGGGGGGGACAGGGGGGAATGAGCAGTTCTTC.

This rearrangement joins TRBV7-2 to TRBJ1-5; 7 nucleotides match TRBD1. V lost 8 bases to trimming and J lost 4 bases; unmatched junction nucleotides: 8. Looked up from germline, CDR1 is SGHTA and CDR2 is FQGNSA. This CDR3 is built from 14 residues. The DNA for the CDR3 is TGTGCCAGCCTCGTAGGGGGCTGTAATCAGCCCCAGCATTTT. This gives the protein CASLVGGCNQPQHF.

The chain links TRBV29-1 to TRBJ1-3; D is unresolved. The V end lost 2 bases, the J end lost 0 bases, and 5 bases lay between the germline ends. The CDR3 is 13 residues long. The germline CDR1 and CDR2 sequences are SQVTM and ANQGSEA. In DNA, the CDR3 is TGCAGCGTTGAAAGCAGCTCTGGAAACACCATATATTTT. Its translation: CSVESSSGNTIYF.

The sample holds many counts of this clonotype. The CDR3 DNA reads as TGTGCCAGCAGCCAGGGGTCCGGGGAGCTGTTTTTT. Translated: CASSQGSGELFF. The chain is built from TRBV12-3 or TRBV12-4 and TRBJ2-2, with a possible D match to TRBD1 (6 bases). The CDR3 spans 12 residues. Trimming stripped 6 bases from V and 6 bases from J, with 8 bases between.

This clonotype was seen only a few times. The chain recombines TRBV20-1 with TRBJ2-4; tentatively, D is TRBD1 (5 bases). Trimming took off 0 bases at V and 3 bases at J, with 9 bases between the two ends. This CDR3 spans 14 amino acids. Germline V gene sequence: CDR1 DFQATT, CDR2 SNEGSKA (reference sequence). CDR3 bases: TGCAGTGCTAGAGATAGGACACACAAAAACATTCAGTACTTC. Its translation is CSARDRTHKNIQYF.

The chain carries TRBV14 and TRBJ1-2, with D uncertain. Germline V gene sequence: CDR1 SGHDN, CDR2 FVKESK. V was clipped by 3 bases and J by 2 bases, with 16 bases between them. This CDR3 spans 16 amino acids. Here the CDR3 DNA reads TGTGCCAGCAGCCACCTTTCCGGCCTGGGGAACTATGGCTACACCTTC. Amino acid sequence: CASSHLSGLGNYGYTF.

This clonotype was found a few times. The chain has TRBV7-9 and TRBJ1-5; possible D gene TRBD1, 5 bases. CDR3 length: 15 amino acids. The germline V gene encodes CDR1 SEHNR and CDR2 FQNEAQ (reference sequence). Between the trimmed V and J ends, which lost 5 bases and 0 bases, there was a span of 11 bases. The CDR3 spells CASSGGTDSNQPQHF. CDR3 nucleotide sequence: TGTGCCAGCAGCGGAGGGACGGATAGCAATCAGCCCCAGCATTTT.

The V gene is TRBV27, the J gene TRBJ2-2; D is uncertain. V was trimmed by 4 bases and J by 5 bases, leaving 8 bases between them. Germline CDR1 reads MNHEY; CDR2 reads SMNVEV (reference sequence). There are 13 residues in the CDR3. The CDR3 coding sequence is TGTGCCAGCAGTTGGGGTGTAACCGGGGAGCTGTTTTTT. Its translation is CASSWGVTGELFF.